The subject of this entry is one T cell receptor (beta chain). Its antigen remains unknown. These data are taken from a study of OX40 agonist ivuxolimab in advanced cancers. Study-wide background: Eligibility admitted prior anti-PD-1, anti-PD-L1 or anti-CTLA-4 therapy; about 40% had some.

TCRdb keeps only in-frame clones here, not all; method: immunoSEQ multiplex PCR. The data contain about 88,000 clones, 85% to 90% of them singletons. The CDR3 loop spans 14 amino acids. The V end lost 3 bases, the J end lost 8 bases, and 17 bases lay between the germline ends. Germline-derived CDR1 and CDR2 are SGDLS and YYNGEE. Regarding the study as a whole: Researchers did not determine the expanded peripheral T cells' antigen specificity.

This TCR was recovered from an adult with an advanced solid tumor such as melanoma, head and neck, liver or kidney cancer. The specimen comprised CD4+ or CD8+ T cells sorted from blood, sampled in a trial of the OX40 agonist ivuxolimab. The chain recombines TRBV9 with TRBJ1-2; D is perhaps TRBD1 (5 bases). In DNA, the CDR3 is TGTGCCAGCAGCGCTCAAGTAGGGGTAAGAGGCTACACCTTC. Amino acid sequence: CASSAQVGVRGYTF.